The rows below give T cell receptor beta chains drawn from one sample of a study of T cells in localized non-small cell lung cancer. Method: immunoSEQ multiplex PCR; TCRdb's copy keeps in-frame clones and lacks some. The sample shows 10,000 to 15,000 clones, around 83% of them seen only once. Here the sequenced sample was peripheral blood, taken before any cancer treatment. The source of these receptors is a male donor aged 60 or older with stage III lung adenocarcinoma. Both conserved end residues are part of each CDR3.

J	V	CDR3
TRBJ1-1	TRBV19	CASSWTGMNTEAFF
TRBJ1-6	TRBV5-4	CASSRSTGSGNSPLHF
TRBJ1-1	TRBV30	CAWSDGNTEAFF
TRBJ1-4	TRBV13	CASSSPSNEKLFF
TRBJ2-3	TRBV4-1	CASSAASVTDTQYF
TRBJ1-6	TRBV7-9	CASSPQMGRRGGSPLHF
TRBJ2-5	TRBV7-8	CASTQGETQYF
TRBJ2-2	TRBV5-1	CASSWTGTGTGELFF
TRBJ2-3	TRBV5-1	CASSAGLPSTDTQYF
TRBJ2-1	TRBV20-1	CSALLGTEQFF
TRBJ1-5	TRBV2	CASSEKGQLNQPQHF
TRBJ2-6	TRBV10-1	CANDRDSLSGANVLTF
TRBJ2-1	TRBV19	CASKGAGTGQFF
TRBJ2-7	TRBV27	CASSTDYEQYF
TRBJ1-5	TRBV19	CASRGGNQPQHF
TRBJ2-4	TRBV6-1	CASSEGTGDKNIQYF
TRBJ2-5	TRBV29-1	CSVVRQRETQYF
TRBJ2-2	TRBV5-4	CAVGSTGELFF
TRBJ1-5	TRBV30	CAWSVDGNQPQHF
TRBJ1-2	TRBV6-5	CASSYSGRENYGYTF
TRBJ2-7	TRBV7-6	CASSFKGFQPHEQYF
TRBJ1-1	TRBV7-2	CASSFTRENTEAFF
TRBJ1-1	TRBV10-2	CASSDGAVGTEAFF
TRBJ2-2	TRBV18	CASSPPGNTGELFF
TRBJ2-2	TRBV5-1	CASSLYQNTGELFF
TRBJ2-7	TRBV9	CASSVDGWTPHRYEQYF
TRBJ1-4	TRBV6-5	CASSPTHANEKLFF
TRBJ2-5	TRBV29-1	CSVVGFGMETQYF
TRBJ2-1	TRBV19	CASSTGPLAGWNEQFF
TRBJ1-4	TRBV11-2	CASSLGQSNEKLFF
TRBJ2-5	TRBV5-4	CASSRQLNQETQYF
TRBJ2-3	TRBV29-1	CSVGARTDTQYF
TRBJ1-2	TRBV4-2	CASSLETGPYGYTF
TRBJ2-5	TRBV19	CASSMGGGRTQYF
TRBJ2-5	TRBV6-1	CASSEAFGRGQETQYF
TRBJ1-1	TRBV10-3	CAITQNTEAFF
TRBJ2-2	TRBV14	CASSQVRTGGSGELFF
TRBJ2-5	TRBV9	CASSFGTEETQYF
TRBJ1-2	TRBV30	CAWSRQSGGYTF
TRBJ2-5	TRBV5-1	CASSLGLAETQYF
TRBJ2-7	TRBV15	CATSLGGGSSSPGQYF
TRBJ2-7	TRBV29-1	CSVIAGGRPYEQYF
TRBJ2-5	TRBV9	CASSPRGRGQETQYF
TRBJ1-1	TRBV19	CATLGTRNTEAFF
TRBJ2-1	TRBV5-1	CASGLAGSYNEQFF
TRBJ1-2	TRBV6-5	CASSADRAGYTF
TRBJ2-3	TRBV14	CASSRETDTDTQYF
TRBJ2-3	TRBV15	CATGPGQAGTDTQYF
TRBJ1-6	TRBV5-8	CASSLRDRGSPLHF
TRBJ2-2	TRBV5-5	CASSLTGGTGELFF